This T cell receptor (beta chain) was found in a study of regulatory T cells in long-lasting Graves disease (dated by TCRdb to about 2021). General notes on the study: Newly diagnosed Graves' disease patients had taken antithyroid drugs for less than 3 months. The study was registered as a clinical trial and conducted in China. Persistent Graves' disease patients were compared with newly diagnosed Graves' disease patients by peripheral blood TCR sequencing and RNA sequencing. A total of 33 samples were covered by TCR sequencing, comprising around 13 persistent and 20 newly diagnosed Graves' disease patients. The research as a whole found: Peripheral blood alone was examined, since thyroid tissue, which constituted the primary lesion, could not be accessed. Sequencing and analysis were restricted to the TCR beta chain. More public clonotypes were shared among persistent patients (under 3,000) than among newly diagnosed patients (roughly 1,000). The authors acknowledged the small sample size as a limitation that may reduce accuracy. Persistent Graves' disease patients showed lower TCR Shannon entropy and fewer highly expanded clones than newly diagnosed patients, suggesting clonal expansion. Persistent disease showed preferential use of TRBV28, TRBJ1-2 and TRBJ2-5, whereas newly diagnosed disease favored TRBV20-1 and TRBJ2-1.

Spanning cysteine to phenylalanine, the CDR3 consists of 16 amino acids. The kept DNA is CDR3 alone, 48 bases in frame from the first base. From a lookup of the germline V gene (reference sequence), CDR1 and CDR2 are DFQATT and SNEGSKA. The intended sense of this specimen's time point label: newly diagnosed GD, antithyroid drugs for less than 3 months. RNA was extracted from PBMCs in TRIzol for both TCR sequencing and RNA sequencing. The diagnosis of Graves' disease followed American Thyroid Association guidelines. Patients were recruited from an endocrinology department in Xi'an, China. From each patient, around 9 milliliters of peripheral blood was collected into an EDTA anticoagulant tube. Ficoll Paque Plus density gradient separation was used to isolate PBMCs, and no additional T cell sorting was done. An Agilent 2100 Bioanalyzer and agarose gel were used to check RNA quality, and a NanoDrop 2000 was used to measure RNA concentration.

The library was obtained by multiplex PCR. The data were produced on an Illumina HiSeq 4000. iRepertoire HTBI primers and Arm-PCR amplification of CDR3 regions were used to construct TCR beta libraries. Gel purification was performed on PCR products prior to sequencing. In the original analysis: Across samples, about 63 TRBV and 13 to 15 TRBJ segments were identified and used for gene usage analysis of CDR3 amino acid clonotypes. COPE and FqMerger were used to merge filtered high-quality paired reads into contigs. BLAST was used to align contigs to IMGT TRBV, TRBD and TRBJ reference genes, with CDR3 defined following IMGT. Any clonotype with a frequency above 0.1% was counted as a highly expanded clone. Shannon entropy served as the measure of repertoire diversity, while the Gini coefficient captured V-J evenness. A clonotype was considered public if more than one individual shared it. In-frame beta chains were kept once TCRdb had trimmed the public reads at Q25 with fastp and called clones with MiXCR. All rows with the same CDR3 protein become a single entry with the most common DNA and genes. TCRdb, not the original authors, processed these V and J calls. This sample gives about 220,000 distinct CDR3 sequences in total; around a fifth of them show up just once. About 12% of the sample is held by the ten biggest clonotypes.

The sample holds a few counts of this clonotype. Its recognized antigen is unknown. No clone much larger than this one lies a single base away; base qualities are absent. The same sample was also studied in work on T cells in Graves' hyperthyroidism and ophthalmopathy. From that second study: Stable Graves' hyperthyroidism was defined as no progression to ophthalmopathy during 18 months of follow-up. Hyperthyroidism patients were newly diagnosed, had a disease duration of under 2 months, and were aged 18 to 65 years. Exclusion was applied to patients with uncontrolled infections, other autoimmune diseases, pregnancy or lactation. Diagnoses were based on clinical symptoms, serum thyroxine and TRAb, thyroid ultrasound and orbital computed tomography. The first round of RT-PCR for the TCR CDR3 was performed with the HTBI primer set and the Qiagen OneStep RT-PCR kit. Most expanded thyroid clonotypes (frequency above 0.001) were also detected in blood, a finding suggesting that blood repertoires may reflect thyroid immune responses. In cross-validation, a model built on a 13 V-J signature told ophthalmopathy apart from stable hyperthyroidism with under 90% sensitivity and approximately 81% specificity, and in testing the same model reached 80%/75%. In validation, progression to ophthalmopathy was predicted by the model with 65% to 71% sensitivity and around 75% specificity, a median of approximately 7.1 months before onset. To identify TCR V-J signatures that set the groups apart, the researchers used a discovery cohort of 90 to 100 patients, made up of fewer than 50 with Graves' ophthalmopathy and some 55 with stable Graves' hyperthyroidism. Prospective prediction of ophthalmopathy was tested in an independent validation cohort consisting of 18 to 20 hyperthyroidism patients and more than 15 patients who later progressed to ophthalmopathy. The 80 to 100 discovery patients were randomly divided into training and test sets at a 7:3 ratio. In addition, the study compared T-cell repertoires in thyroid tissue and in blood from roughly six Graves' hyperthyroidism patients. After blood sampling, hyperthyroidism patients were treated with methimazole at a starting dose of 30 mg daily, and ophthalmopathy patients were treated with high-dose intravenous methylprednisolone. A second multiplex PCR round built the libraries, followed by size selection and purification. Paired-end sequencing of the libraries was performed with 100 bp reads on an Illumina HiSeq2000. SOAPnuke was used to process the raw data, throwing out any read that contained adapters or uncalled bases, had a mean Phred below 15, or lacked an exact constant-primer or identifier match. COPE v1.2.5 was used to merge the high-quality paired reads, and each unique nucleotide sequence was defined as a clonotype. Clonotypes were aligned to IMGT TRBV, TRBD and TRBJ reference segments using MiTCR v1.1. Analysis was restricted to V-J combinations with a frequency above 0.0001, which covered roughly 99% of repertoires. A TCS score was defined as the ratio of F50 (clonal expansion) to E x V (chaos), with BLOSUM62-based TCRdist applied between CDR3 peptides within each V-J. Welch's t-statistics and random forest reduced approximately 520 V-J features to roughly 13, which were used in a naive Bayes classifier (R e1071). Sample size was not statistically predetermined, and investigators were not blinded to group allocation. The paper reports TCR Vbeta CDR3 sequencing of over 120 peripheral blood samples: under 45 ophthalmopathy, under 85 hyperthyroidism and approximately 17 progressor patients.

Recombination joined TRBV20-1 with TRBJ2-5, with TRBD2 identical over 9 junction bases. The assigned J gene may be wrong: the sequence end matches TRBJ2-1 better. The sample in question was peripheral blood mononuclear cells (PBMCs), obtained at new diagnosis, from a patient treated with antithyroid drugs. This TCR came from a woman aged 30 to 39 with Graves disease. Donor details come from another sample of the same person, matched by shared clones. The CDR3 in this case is CSASLYRREGLGEQFF. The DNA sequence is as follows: TGCAGTGCTAGCCTCTACAGGCGGGAGGGCCTAGGGGAGCAGTTCTTC.